This T cell receptor beta chain emerged from a study of blood T cell repertoires in COVID-19. Source study methods: Amplification of reference gene primers was used by the study to estimate nucleated cell counts. Assay used: immunoSEQ multiplex PCR; TCRdb lists only in-frame clones, some missing. V, J and clone size derive from that table, while D and trimming were established from the DNA sequence. This sample carries nearly 90,000 clones, 60% to 80% of them seen once, and the ten largest clones take around 14%. CDR3 length: 16 residues. Trimming took 0 bases from V and 0 from J, leaving 11 bases between them. CDR1 LGHNA and CDR2 YSLEER come from the germline V gene.

The sequenced sample consisted of peripheral blood. This sequence was found in a woman aged 80 or over with acute or convalescent COVID-19. V gene TRBV4-3 combines with J gene TRBJ1-1, with D unresolved. As DNA, the CDR3 is TGCGCCAGCAGCCAAGATTTCGAGGAAATGAACACTGAAGCTTTCTTT. Its translation is CASSQDFEEMNTEAFF.